This TCR beta chain was recovered during a study of blood T cells in healthy people across ages. Whole-study results and caveats: A roughly linear age-dependent decrease characterized TCR beta diversity per million T cells.

Using a J-beta primer mix together with a sample-barcoded 5' primer, a second PCR was run for about 7 to 12 cycles. Every sample produced at least 3 million CDR3-containing paired-end reads. TCRdb re-called the 5' RACE reads with MiXCR, one entry per CDR3 protein. The table lists around 800,000 distinct CDR3 sequences, around 42% of them singletons, with nearly 20% in the top ten. On this clonotype: The antigen remains undetermined.

Sequencing was performed on blood. This TCR came from a man aged 60-69 years in good health.

This CDR3 is CASSTRDGANSYEQYF. The DNA of the CDR3 is TGTGCCAGCAGTACCCGGGACGGGGCAAATAGTTACGAGCAGTACTTC. The rearrangement uses TRBV6-5 and TRBJ2-7; D possibly matches TRBD1 or TRBD2 (5 bases each). The CDR3 is 16 residues long. V was clipped by 5 bases and J by 4 bases, with 21 bases between them. Germline loops: CDR1 MNHEY, CDR2 SVGAGI.